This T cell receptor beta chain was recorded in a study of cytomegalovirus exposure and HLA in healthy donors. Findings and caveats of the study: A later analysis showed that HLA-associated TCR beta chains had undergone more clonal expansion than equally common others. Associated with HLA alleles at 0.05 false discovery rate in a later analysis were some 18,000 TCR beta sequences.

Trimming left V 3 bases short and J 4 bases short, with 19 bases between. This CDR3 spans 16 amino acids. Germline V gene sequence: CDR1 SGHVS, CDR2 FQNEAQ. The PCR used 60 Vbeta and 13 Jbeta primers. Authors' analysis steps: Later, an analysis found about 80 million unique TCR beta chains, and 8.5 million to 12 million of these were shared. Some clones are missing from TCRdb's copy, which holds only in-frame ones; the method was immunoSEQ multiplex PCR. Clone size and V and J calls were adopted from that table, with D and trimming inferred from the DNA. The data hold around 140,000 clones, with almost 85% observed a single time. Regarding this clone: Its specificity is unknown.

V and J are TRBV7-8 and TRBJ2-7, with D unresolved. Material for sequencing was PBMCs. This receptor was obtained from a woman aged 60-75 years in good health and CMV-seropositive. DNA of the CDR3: TGTGCCAGCAGCTTGAGGCCCTTGGTGGCATTATACGAGCAGTACTTC. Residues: CASSLRPLVALYEQYF. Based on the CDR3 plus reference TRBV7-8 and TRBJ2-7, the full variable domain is GAGVSQSPRYKVAKRGQDVALRCDPISGHVSLFWYQQALGQGPEFLTYFQNEAQLDKSGLPSDRFFAERPEGSVSTLKIQRTQQEDSAVYLCASSLRPLVALYEQYFGPGTRLTVT.